A selection of T cell receptor beta chains follows, all from one sample in a study of CD4+ T cells in melanoma. The data were produced by immunoSEQ multiplex PCR, yet TCRdb's version contains in-frame clones alone and is incomplete. The sample yields more than 13,000 clones, 50% to 75% seen once. What was sequenced was cells from a culture (not recorded whether cultured in vitro). Receptor source: a human donor with melanoma. Each CDR3 is given with its conserved first and last residue.

>TRBV10-3
CAIRGVRTTDTQYF
>TRBV6-5
CASMWDRGSSPLHF
>TRBV13
CASSSSGGPTYEQYF
>TRBV6-6
CASRRGGSTDTQYF
>TRBV6-6
CASSGQLDTGELFF
>TRBV5-6
CASSLDYGYTF
>TRBV11-2
CASSLRPTSGTYTQETQYF
>TRBV6-4
CASSDGLYNEQFF
>TRBV7-9
CASSFGLSTDTQYF
>TRBV30
CAWSPDYADTQYF
>TRBV19
CASSTLSRGLYSEQYF